Listed here is a single T cell receptor (beta chain). Its antigen remains unidentified. The record originates from a study of OX40 agonist ivuxolimab in advanced cancers. CDR1 MNHEY and CDR2 SVGAGI come from the germline V gene. With 0 bases clipped from V and 4 bases from J, the junction kept 2 bases outside the gene matches. This CDR3 region has 15 residues. Clones were sequenced by immunoSEQ multiplex PCR, and TCRdb holds only the in-frame ones, with some missing. The profile shows about 86,000 clones, 75% to 95% of them singletons. Findings of the study overall: Fewer expanded clones were found on average in CD4+ than in CD8+ T cells.

The TCR comes from an adult with an advanced solid tumor such as melanoma, head and neck, liver or kidney cancer. The chain couples TRBV6-5 to TRBJ2-7; 11 bases agree with TRBD1. Sequenced here: CD4+ or CD8+ T cells sorted from blood, sampled in a trial of the OX40 agonist ivuxolimab. CDR3 in DNA: TGTGCCAGCAGTTACTCGGGGACAGGGGGTTACGAGCAGTACTTC. Protein product: CASSYSGTGGYEQYF.